This passage covers 14 T cell receptor beta chains from one sample sequenced in a study of breast tumors, draining lymph nodes, adjacent tissues. Breast cancer patients provided tissue from their axillary draining lymph nodes. TCRdb itself ran the multiplex PCR reads through MiXCR, one entry per CDR3 protein. The table lists about 130,000 distinct CDR3 sequences, 20% to 25% of them singletons. Material: axillary lymph node tissue. The receptors shown here come from a female donor with breast cancer. Some clones in this sample may be carry-over from other donors' samples.

In its sample, this clonotype was seen many times. The V call is TRBV7-2, the J call TRBJ2-1, with D tentatively TRBD1 (5 bases). The V end was cut by 5 bases, the J end by 5 bases, with 13 bases between. The CDR3 runs 14 residues. Germline CDR1 and CDR2: SGHTA and FQGNSA. CDR3 nucleotides: TGTGCCAGCAGCCATAGGGGTAAAAACAATGAGCAGTTCTTC. Encoded protein: CASSHRGKNNEQFF.

This clonotype was counted a few times. The rearrangement joins TRBV27 to TRBJ2-1; 7 bases line up with TRBD2. CDR1 MNHEY and CDR2 SMNVEV come from the germline V gene (reference sequence). Unmatched junction bases numbered 11, after V lost 6 bases and J lost 6 bases. This CDR3 has 15 amino acids. CDR3 sequence: CASRLGGGGRNEQFF. The CDR3 nucleotides are TGTGCCAGCAGACTAGGTGGGGGGGGTCGCAATGAGCAGTTCTTC.

Note on this clonotype: This could be a read error, since a much larger clone is one nucleotide away. It is likely a read error, because the conserved phenylalanine at the end of the CDR3 is missing. The V and J genes are TRBV12-5 and TRBJ2-5; D gene unclear. The V gene's germline CDR1 is LGHNT and CDR2 FRNRAP. CDR3 length: 15 residues. Trimming pared 1 base from V and 5 bases from J, leaving 14 bases between. CDR3 sequence (DNA): TGTGCTAGTGGTTTGGGCCAGACGGAACGGGAGACCCAGTACCTC. This codes for CASGLGQTERETQYL.

Ten or more counts support this clonotype. The chain recombines TRBV20-1 with TRBJ2-1; D is uncertain. V shed 3 bases and J shed 4 bases, with 10 bases lying between them. The CDR3 consists of 13 residues. Looked up from germline, CDR1 is DFQATT and CDR2 is SNEGSKA (reference sequence). CDR3 in amino acids: CSARRLLYNEQFF. CDR3 bases: TGCAGTGCTAGGCGCCTTTTGTACAATGAGCAGTTCTTC.

This clonotype was seen many times. V is TRBV7-8 and J is TRBJ2-1; TRBD1 aligns across 7 bases. Unmatched junction bases numbered 5, after V lost 5 bases and J lost 7 bases. The CDR3 has 13 amino acids. CDR1 and CDR2 from the germline V gene are SGHVS and FQNEAQ. CDR3 residues: CASSPTQGNEQFF. The CDR3 DNA is TGTGCCAGCAGCCCAACACAGGGGAATGAGCAGTTCTTC.

The J gene is TRBJ2-3, the V gene TRBV20-1; 13 positions agree with TRBD2. The CDR3 is 16 residues long. V shed 4 bases and J 1 base; nucleotides not matched to a gene: 5. Germline V gene lookup returns CDR1 DFQATT and CDR2 SNEGSKA (reference sequence). This CDR3 reads CSATLAGGLRTDTQYF. The CDR3 DNA is TGCAGTGCTACACTAGCGGGAGGGCTCCGCACAGATACGCAGTATTTT.

This clonotype appeared many times. The chain recombines TRBV11-2 with TRBJ2-1; 8 positions agree with TRBD2. J was trimmed by 10 bases and V by 2 bases; bases with no gene match: 13. CDR1 and CDR2 (germline): SGHAT, FQNNGV. The CDR3 is 16 amino acids. CDR3 coding DNA: TGTGCCAGCAGCTTACTCTCTAACGGGAGGGGTCAGGAGCAGTTCTTC. It codes for CASSLLSNGRGQEQFF.

A word on this clonotype: Given a much more abundant clone one base away, this may be a read error. This rearrangement joins TRBV29-1 to TRBJ2-5; weak D call: TRBD1 (5 bases). The CDR3 has 14 amino acids. The germline gives CDR1 SQVTM, CDR2 ANQGSEA. The CDR3 nucleotides are TGCAGCGTTGAAGGACAGCCGACCCAAGAGACCCGGTACTTC. Its protein is CSVEGQPTQETRYF.

This clonotype was counted ten times or more. CDR3 amino acids: CASKDRRSYEQYF. Written as DNA, the CDR3 is TGTGCCAGCAAGGACAGACGATCCTACGAGCAGTACTTC. This chain joins TRBV19 and TRBJ2-7; maybe TRBD1 (6 bases). The CDR3 sequence is 13 residues long. The V gene lost 9 bases and the J gene lost 1 base, with 13 bases spanning the gap. From germline, CDR1 is LNHDA and CDR2 SQIVND (reference sequence).

This clonotype came up many times. The gene calls are TRBV20-1 and TRBJ1-5, with no clear D. Germline V gene lookup returns CDR1 DFQATT and CDR2 SNEGSKA (reference sequence). Between the trimmed V and J ends, which lost 1 base and 5 bases, there was a span of 12 bases. This CDR3 is 14 amino acids long. CDR3 amino acids: CSARGVGRYQPQHF. CDR3 bases: TGCAGTGCTAGAGGTGTAGGGCGCTATCAGCCCCAGCATTTT.

This clonotype appeared a few times. CDR3 coding DNA: TGCAGTGCTATGCTCCTCGCTAAAGAGACCCAGTACTTC. Its protein product is CSAMLLAKETQYF. This chain uses TRBV20-1 with TRBJ2-5; D not certain. Germline V lookup: CDR1 DFQATT, CDR2 SNEGSKA (reference sequence). V was shortened by 4 bases and J by 3 bases, with 12 bases between the two germline ends. This CDR3 has 13 residues.

Many counts were recorded for this clonotype. V usage is TRBV7-9 and J usage is TRBJ2-3; 8 positions agree with TRBD2. Per the germline V gene, CDR1 is SEHNR and CDR2 is FQNEAQ (reference sequence). This CDR3 is built from 16 residues. V shed 3 bases and J 0 bases; nucleotides not matched to a gene: 5. The CDR3 loop reads CASSFSTSGSTDTQYF. The CDR3 DNA is TGTGCCAGCAGCTTCTCAACTAGCGGTAGCACAGATACGCAGTATTTT.

Comments on this clonotype: One base away lies a much larger clone, so this may be a sequencing read error. The rearrangement uses TRBV7-3 and TRBJ1-5; no definite D call. Per the germline V gene, CDR1 is SGHTA and CDR2 is FQGTGA. The CDR3 runs to 16 residues. The CDR3, as DNA: TGTGCCAGCAGCTTAATAGGAGGGAGAAGCAGTCAGCCCCAGCATTTT. The encoded protein is CASSLIGGRSSQPQHF.

Worth noting for this clonotype: One base away lies a much larger clone, so this may be a sequencing read error. This chain links TRBV6-5 with TRBJ2-1; the match to TRBD1 covers 7 bases. Germline V gene lookup returns CDR1 MNHEY and CDR2 SVGAGI. The length of the CDR3 is 16 residues. CDR3 amino acids: CAGRETGAPSYNEQFF. In DNA form, the CDR3 reads TGTGCCGGCAGGGAAACAGGGGCCCCCTCCTACAATGAGCAGTTCTTC.